Only a few counts were recorded for the clone carrying this T cell receptor (beta chain). The antigen remains undetermined. The table came from immunoSEQ multiplex PCR; TCRdb's copy has only in-frame clones and leaves some out. This table holds about 16,000 clones, 80% to 95% found once. This sample stems from a study of PD-1 blockade in classical Hodgkin lymphoma. Described time point: newly diagnosed, previously untreated cHL patient sample. Untreated, newly diagnosed classical Hodgkin lymphoma PBMCs served for comparison. J was trimmed by 5 bases and V by 3 bases; bases with no gene match: 9. Germline V gene data show CDR1 as MNHNS and CDR2 as SASEGT. This CDR3 spans 16 amino acids. General study results and limits: The origin of the repertoire differences remains undefined, with disease activity or prior therapy as possible causes. It was reported that newly diagnosed patients had less baseline TCR diversity than healthy donors.

The clonotype originates from a human donor with classical Hodgkin lymphoma. Sequenced sample: peripheral blood mononuclear cells (PBMCs). This chain joins TRBV6-1 and TRBJ2-3, with TRBD1 identical over 9 bases. This CDR3 reads CASSEPGGQGVDTQYF. The CDR3, as DNA: TGTGCCAGCAGTGAGCCAGGGGGACAGGGAGTAGATACGCAGTATTTT.